What follows describes a single T cell receptor (beta chain). The sample belongs to a study of blood T cell repertoires in COVID-19. Trimming cost V 3 bases and J 6 bases; bases outside gene matches: 3. Per germline, CDR1 MNHEY and CDR2 SMNVEV (reference sequence). The CDR3 extends over 14 amino acids. The repertoire was sequenced with immunoSEQ multiplex PCR; TCRdb's copy has only in-frame clones and lacks some. The sample has roughly 200,000 clones; roughly 90% are singletons. The sequenced sample consisted of PBMCs or T cells enriched from blood (not recorded which). The TCR was taken from a man aged 18 to 29 with acute COVID-19. The V and J genes are TRBV27 and TRBJ2-1; 9 nucleotides line up with TRBD1. CDR3 nucleotide sequence: TGTGCCAGCAGTTTGGACAGGGGCTTCAATGAGCAGTTCTTC. Translation gives CASSLDRGFNEQFF.